The 27 T cell receptor beta chains listed next were all sequenced from one sample in a study of CD8+CD57+ T cells in acquired aplastic anemia. CD8+CD57+ cell expansion, shown by flow cytometry, had occurred in the patients selected for sequencing. Profiles of TCR beta VDJ and CDR3 were generated from a genomic DNA template. One entry per CDR3 protein, called by TCRdb with MiXCR from the reads. Here the sample spans about 160,000 distinct CDR3 sequences, around half being singletons. Sequenced material: sorted CD4+, CD8+, or CD8+CD57+ T cells (not recorded which) from PBMCs. Receptors were obtained from a human donor with aplastic anemia.

About this clonotype: A much bigger clone sits one base away, suggesting this may be a read error. The CDR3 reads CASSRGPHTSF. CDR3 sequence (DNA): TGTGCCAGCAGTAGGGGACCTCATACTTCCTTT. The chain employs TRBV6-2 or TRBV6-3 and TRBJ1-1; possible D gene TRBD1, 5 bases. The germline gives CDR1 MNHEY, CDR2 SVGEGT. The CDR3 sequence is 11 residues long.

This clonotype was seen at least ten times. This sequence joins TRBV4-1 and TRBJ1-2, with D perhaps TRBD1 (5 bases). The CDR3 runs 12 residues. The germline gives CDR1 MGHRA, CDR2 YSYEKL. V lost 0 bases to trimming and J lost 8 bases, with 7 bases between them. The CDR3, as DNA: TGCGCCAGCAGCCAAGAGTGGGGGGGCTACACCTTC. Protein sequence: CASSQEWGGYTF.

This clonotype was seen at least ten times. The chain couples TRBV10-3 to TRBJ2-1; 9 bases match TRBD2. The ends lost 4 bases at V and 4 bases at J; junction bases unmatched: 11. The CDR3 sequence is 17 residues long. Germline lookup yields CDR1 ENHRY and CDR2 SYGVKD. The CDR3 here is CAISVVASGKPYNEQFF. The CDR3, as DNA: TGTGCCATCAGTGTCGTCGCTAGCGGGAAACCTTACAATGAGCAGTTCTTC.

There are many counts of this clonotype. This sequence joins TRBV27 and TRBJ1-5; 7 nucleotides agree with TRBD1. Germline CDR1 is MNHEY and CDR2 is SMNVEV (reference sequence). Losses at the gene ends were 6 bases for V and 3 bases for J; bases not matched to a gene: 11. The CDR3 contains 16 residues. CDR3 region: CASRSRGRLNNQPQHF. Here the CDR3 DNA reads TGTGCCAGCAGGTCGAGGGGGCGCTTGAACAATCAGCCCCAGCATTTT.

This clonotype has only a few counts. The chain combines TRBV27 with TRBJ2-1; TRBD1 is a possible D gene (6 bases). Germline V gene data show CDR1 as MNHEY and CDR2 as SMNVEV (reference sequence). This CDR3 contains 16 residues. V shed 3 bases and J shed 2 bases, with 14 bases lying between them. The DNA for the CDR3 is TGTGCCAGCAGTTTCTCGACCAGGGGCCCCTACAATGAGCAGTTCTTC. This gives the protein CASSFSTRGPYNEQFF.

This clonotype was seen many times. The chain has TRBV19 and TRBJ1-3, with D possibly being TRBD1 (6 bases). V was cut by 8 bases and J by 0 bases, with 11 bases left in between. Germline V lookup: CDR1 LNHDA, CDR2 SQIVND (reference sequence). The CDR3 contains 14 residues. The CDR3, as DNA: TGTGCCAGTGCGGACAGCCACTCTGGAAACACCATATATTTT. Its protein is CASADSHSGNTIYF.

Points on this clonotype: One junction end does not reproduce the germline sequence, and a read error may be involved. The rearrangement joins TRBV7-8 to TRBJ1-1, with D unclear. The CDR3 consists of 13 residues. Germline loops: CDR1 SGHVS, CDR2 FQNEAQ. The CDR3 sequence is CASTLGIDTEAFF. CDR3 nucleotide sequence: TGTGCCAGCACCTTAGGAATAGATACTGAAGCTTTCTTT.

A single count supports this clonotype. The chain carries TRBV15 and TRBJ1-1; D is unresolved. The CDR3 consists of 14 residues. Germline V gives CDR1 LNHNV, CDR2 YYDKDF (reference sequence). V gave up 2 bases and J gave up 3 bases, with 10 bases separating them. The CDR3 loop is CATSRMGFYTEAFF. In DNA form, the CDR3 reads TGTGCCACCAGCAGAATGGGGTTTTACACTGAAGCTTTCTTT.

This clonotype was counted a few times. The chain combines TRBV7-6 with TRBJ2-7; TRBD2 aligns across 12 bases. The J segment lost 3 bases and the V segment lost 5 bases, leaving 5 bases of the junction unmatched. The CDR3 length is 15 residues. Germline values: CDR1 SGHVS, CDR2 FNYEAQ. CDR3 DNA sequence: TGTGCCAGCAGCGAAGGACTAGCGGGGAACTACGAGCAGTACTTC. Amino acids: CASSEGLAGNYEQYF.

Notes on this clonotype: An end of the junction differs from the germline gene, which may be a read error. J is TRBJ2-3 and V is TRBV20-1; D uncertain. CDR1 and CDR2 from the germline V gene are DFQATT and SNEGSKA (reference sequence). The CDR3 has 12 amino acids. CDR3 loop: CSARAHGDSQYF. The CDR3 coding sequence is TGCAGTGCTAGGGCACACGGAGATTCGCAGTATTTT.

The chain joins TRBV10-3 to TRBJ1-1; D is undetermined. The germline CDR1 and CDR2 sequences are ENHRY and SYGVKD. V lost 11 bases and J lost 1, with 11 bases in between. This CDR3 region has 12 residues. In DNA, the CDR3 is TGTGCCGTCACTAGAGGGAACACTGAAGCTTTCTTT. Amino acid sequence: CAVTRGNTEAFF.

This clonotype was observed at least ten times. The chain recombines TRBV28 with TRBJ1-2, with a weak D call TRBD1 (5 bases). V was trimmed by 6 bases and J by 8 bases, leaving 13 bases between them. The CDR3 spans 12 residues. Germline loops: CDR1 MDHEN, CDR2 SYDVKM. In nucleotides, the CDR3 is TGTGCCAGCAGGTCCGGGACCGGAGGCTACACCTTC. Amino acid sequence: CASRSGTGGYTF.

Turning to this clonotype: Since no conserved phenylalanine or tryptophan closes the CDR3, a read error is the likely cause. The limits of the CDR3 on the DNA are not certain, so only TCRdb's listed CDR3 is given. The chain combines TRBV20-1 with TRBJ2-2; the table assigns TRBD2, which was not confirmed against the DNA. The CDR3 spans 13 residues, counting both ends. Germline V CDR1 and CDR2: DFQATT, SNEGSKA (reference sequence). The CDR3 sequence: CSAVTSGTGELFS.

This clonotype was detected many times. The chain recombines TRBV6-5 with TRBJ1-2, with D perhaps matching TRBD1 (6 bases). The V gene's germline CDR1 is MNHEY and CDR2 SVGAGI. Between the trimmed V and J ends, which lost 2 bases and 2 bases, there was a span of 15 bases. This CDR3 has 16 residues. CDR3 residues: CASSYPEDRRNYGYTF. The CDR3 region has the DNA TGTGCCAGCAGTTACCCCGAGGACAGACGCAACTATGGCTACACCTTC.

This clonotype was detected ten times or more. This sequence joins TRBV4-3 and TRBJ2-3; 13 nucleotides match TRBD2. In germline, CDR1 is LGHNA, CDR2 YSLEER. With 0 bases clipped from V and 5 bases from J, the junction kept 5 bases outside the gene matches. This CDR3 is 17 amino acids long. The CDR3 region has the DNA TGCGCCAGCAGCCAAGATAGACTAGCGGGAGGCGTAGATACGCAGTATTTT. Protein sequence: CASSQDRLAGGVDTQYF.

The gene calls are TRBV19 and TRBJ1-5, with 9 bases identical to TRBD1. CDR3 length: 15 residues. The V gene end was trimmed by 3 bases and the J gene end by 6 bases; junction bases not matched to a gene: 6. CDR1 is LNHDA and CDR2 is SQIVND in the germline V gene (reference sequence). The CDR3 spells CASSILTGGTQPQHF. The CDR3 DNA follows: TGTGCCAGTAGTATCCTCACAGGGGGCACTCAGCCCCAGCATTTT.

The chain carries TRBV9 and TRBJ2-2; D is undetermined. Germline lookup yields CDR1 SGDLS and CDR2 YYNGEE. The CDR3 has 17 amino acids. V gave up 4 bases and J gave up 7 bases, with 23 bases separating them. CDR3 sequence: CASSSRSHTRSFGELFF. In nucleotides, the CDR3 is TGTGCCAGCAGCTCGAGGTCCCATACACGCAGCTTCGGGGAGCTGTTTTTT.

Notes on this clonotype: Since a much larger clone is just one base distant, this may be a read error. The V gene is TRBV5-1, the J gene TRBJ2-3; a weak D match, TRBD2 (7 bases). CDR1 is SGHRS and CDR2 is YFSETQ in the germline V gene. There are 16 residues in the CDR3. The CDR3 nucleotides are TGCGCCTGCAGCTTAGGGGGACTAACTAGCACAGATACGCAGTATTTT. This translates into CACSLGGLTSTDTQYF.

This clonotype was detected many times. The chain employs TRBV6-5 and TRBJ2-7; 7 nucleotides agree with TRBD1. There are 14 residues in the CDR3. The germline CDR1 and CDR2 sequences are MNHEY and SVGAGI. Trimming removed 2 bases from V and 3 bases from J; junction bases left unmatched: 4. CDR3 bases: TGTGCCAGCAGTTACGACCAGGGGGTCTACGAGCAGTACTTC. This codes for CASSYDQGVYEQYF.

For the CDR3, the DNA is TGTGCCAGCAGCGCCCCAGGTTACAATGAGCAGTTCTTC. As protein: CASSAPGYNEQFF. The chain employs TRBV9 and TRBJ2-1; D is unclear. Trimming removed 3 bases at V and 4 bases at J, with 8 bases between. Germline CDR1 is SGDLS and CDR2 is YYNGEE. The CDR3 length is 13 residues.

Regarding this clonotype: This may stem from a read error, because a much larger clone lies one nucleotide away. The chain has TRBV6-1 and TRBJ2-5; D is tentatively TRBD1 or TRBD2 (6 bases each). The J call may not be correct, given that the DNA end is closer to TRBJ2-1. Germline-derived CDR1 and CDR2 are MNHNS and SASEGT. The CDR3 covers 17 residues. CDR3 region: CASSESWGAGSSNEQFF. As DNA, the CDR3 is TGTGCCAGCAGTGAATCCTGGGGGGCAGGGTCGAGCAATGAGCAGTTCTTC.

This clonotype was seen many times. The rearrangement uses TRBV6-1 and TRBJ1-2, with D possibly TRBD1 on 5 matching bases. Germline V lookup: CDR1 MNHNS, CDR2 SASEGT. The CDR3 loop spans 13 amino acids. V lost 5 bases and J 7 bases, leaving 14 bases between the germline ends. The CDR3: CASSPPGDAGYTF. CDR3 nucleotides: TGTGCCAGCAGTCCCCCGGGGGACGCTGGCTACACCTTC.

To note about this clonotype: Mismatch with germline at one junction end may stem from a read error. The chain recombines TRBV11-3 with TRBJ2-3; D remains unclear. The germline V gene encodes CDR1 SGHNT and CDR2 YENEEA. This CDR3 spans 13 amino acids. This CDR3 reads CASNFSVSDTQYF. The CDR3, as DNA: TGCGCCAGCAACTTTTCCGTGTCAGATACGCAGTATTTT.

The chain couples TRBV10-3 to TRBJ2-1, with 14 bases identical to TRBD2. The trim removed 0 bases at V and 2 bases at J, leaving 6 bases unmatched. CDR3 length: 19 amino acids. Germline CDR1 is ENHRY and CDR2 is SYGVKD. The CDR3, as DNA: TGTGCCATCAGTGAGTCGCAGCGGACTAGCGGGAGGACCTACAATGAGCAGTTCTTC. The encoded protein is CAISESQRTSGRTYNEQFF.

This clonotype was counted many times. The gene calls are TRBV7-2 and TRBJ2-5; D is possibly TRBD1 (5 bases). CDR1 SGHTA and CDR2 FQGNSA come from the germline V gene. V lost 5 bases and J lost 4, with 11 bases in between. There are 13 residues in the CDR3. In nucleotides, the CDR3 is TGTGCCAGCAGCCTGGACAACCGAGAGACCCAGTACTTC. It is translated as CASSLDNRETQYF.

The chain combines TRBV3-1 with TRBJ2-3, with D perhaps being TRBD1 or TRBD2 (5 bases each). CDR1 and CDR2 (germline): LGHDT, YNNKEL (reference sequence). V dropped 3 bases and J dropped 2 bases, with 9 bases sitting between them. The CDR3 has 14 residues. The CDR3 region has the DNA TGTGCCAGCAGCCAGGGACCGTACACAGATACGCAGTATTTT. Protein: CASSQGPYTDTQYF.

A few counts support this clonotype. The chain recombines TRBV15 with TRBJ2-7; TRBD1 matches at 9 bases. This CDR3 comprises 14 residues. Germline CDR1 LNHNV, CDR2 YYDKDF (reference sequence). The junction had 11 bases not matched to a gene; V was cut back by 8 bases and J by 6 bases. The DNA of the CDR3 is TGTGCCACCTCGGCCGGGACAGGGTTCCGCGAGCAGTACTTC. Translated, it gives CATSAGTGFREQYF.